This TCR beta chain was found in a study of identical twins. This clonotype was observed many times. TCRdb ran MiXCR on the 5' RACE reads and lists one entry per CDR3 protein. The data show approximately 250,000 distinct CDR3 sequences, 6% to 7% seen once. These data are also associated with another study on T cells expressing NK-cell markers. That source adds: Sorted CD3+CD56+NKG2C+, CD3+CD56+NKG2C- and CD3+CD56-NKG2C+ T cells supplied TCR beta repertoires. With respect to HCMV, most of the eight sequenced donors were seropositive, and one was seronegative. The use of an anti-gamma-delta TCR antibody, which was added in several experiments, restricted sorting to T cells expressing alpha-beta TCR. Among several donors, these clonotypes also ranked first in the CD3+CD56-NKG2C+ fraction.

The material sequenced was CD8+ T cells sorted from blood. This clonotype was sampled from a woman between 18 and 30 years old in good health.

The CDR3 nucleotides read TGTGCCAGCAGCGGAGATATCGATGAGCAGTTCTTC. Its protein product is CASSGDIDEQFF. The genes are TRBV12-3 or TRBV12-4 and TRBJ2-1; unclear D gene. This CDR3 contains 12 residues. The ends were cut back, 6 bases at V and 8 bases at J, with 11 bases in the middle.